This TCR beta chain originates from a study of regulatory T cells in long-lasting Graves disease. CDR1 LNHDA and CDR2 SQIVND come from the germline V gene (reference sequence). The junction had 6 bases not matched to a gene; V was cut back by 5 bases and J by 0 bases. The length of the CDR3 is 15 residues. In its sample, this clonotype was seen many times. CDR3-region Arm-PCR and iRepertoire HTBI primers produced the TCR beta libraries. TCRdb re-called the multiplex PCR reads with MiXCR, one entry per CDR3 protein. The table includes about 540,000 distinct CDR3 sequences, about 13% detected once. The time point is: newly diagnosed GD, antithyroid drugs for less than 3 months. After RNA was extracted from PBMCs, the TCR library was made from it. These data were likewise used in another study, on T cells in Graves' hyperthyroidism and ophthalmopathy. As that report states: The hyperthyroidism was newly diagnosed and had lasted under 2 months; the patients were aged 18 to 65.

Sequenced material: peripheral blood mononuclear cells (PBMCs), taken at new diagnosis, from a patient treated with antithyroid drugs. This clonotype was sampled from a man aged 25-40 years with Graves disease. J is TRBJ1-1 and V is TRBV19; 7 bases match TRBD1. In nucleotides, the CDR3 is TGTGCCAGTAGTGACCTACAGGGGATGAACACTGAAGCTTTCTTT. It codes for CASSDLQGMNTEAFF.